These 26 T cell receptor beta chains share one sample of origin, sequenced in a study of sequential checkpoint blockade in melanoma. Documented treatment: randomized to nivolumab then ipilimumab (arm A) or the reverse (arm B). TCRdb's table, derived via immunoSEQ multiplex PCR, lists solely in-frame clones and lacks some. Seen here are 15,000 to 20,000 clones, under 80% observed once, and the top ten hold approximately 12%. The sample was CD8+ T cells sorted from blood (inferred from file names), taken from a patient given nivolumab and ipilimumab in sequence. These receptors originate from a human donor with melanoma.

The V and J genes are TRBV6-5 and TRBJ2-7; 10 nucleotides align to TRBD2. CDR1 MNHEY and CDR2 SVGAGI come from the germline V gene. The V gene end was trimmed by 2 bases and the J gene end by 3 bases; junction bases not matched to a gene: 4. The CDR3 runs to 15 residues. For the CDR3, the DNA is TGTGCCAGCAGTTACGAAGCGGGGGGGATCTACGAGCAGTACTTC. Translating it yields CASSYEAGGIYEQYF.

This clone was seen more than once but under ten times. J is TRBJ2-3 and V is TRBV7-8, with D uncertain. The ends were cut back, 1 base at V and 0 bases at J, with 8 bases in the middle. In germline, CDR1 is SGHVS, CDR2 FQNEAQ. The CDR3 has 15 amino acids. The CDR3 DNA is TGTGCCAGCAGCTTAGGTGGGCCTAGCACAGATACGCAGTATTTT. It translates to CASSLGGPSTDTQYF. The full variable domain, in which reference TRBV7-8 and TRBJ2-3 provide the parts outside the CDR3, is GAGVSQSPRYKVAKRGQDVALRCDPISGHVSLFWYQQALGQGPEFLTYFQNEAQLDKSGLPSDRFFAERPEGSVSTLKIQRTQQEDSAVYLCASSLGGPSTDTQYFGPGTRLTVL.

This rearrangement joins TRBV7-9 to TRBJ2-7; perhaps TRBD2 as D (6 bases). V was pared by 5 bases and J by 6 bases, with 11 bases between. The germline gives CDR1 SEHNR, CDR2 FQNEAQ (reference sequence). CDR3 length: 12 residues. For the CDR3, the DNA is TGTGCCAGCAGCCCGGGGGTCACCGAGCAGTACTTC. Protein: CASSPGVTEQYF.

The chain uses TRBV4-2 and TRBJ2-1; 10 positions match TRBD2. The CDR3 has 17 residues. V shed 0 bases and J 5 bases; nucleotides not matched to a gene: 7. Germline CDR1 LGHNA, CDR2 YNFKEQ. The DNA for the CDR3 is TGTGCCAGCAGCCAAGATCTTAGGCTAGCGGGAGACAATGAGCAGTTCTTC. The encoded protein is CASSQDLRLAGDNEQFF.

The gene calls are TRBV11-3 and TRBJ2-2; D is uncertain. The CDR3 is 13 amino acids. The germline V gene has CDR1 SGHNT and CDR2 YENEEA. Trimming pared 6 bases from V and 0 bases from J, leaving 5 bases between. DNA of the CDR3: TGTGCCAGCAGGGGCGCGAACACCGGGGAGCTGTTTTTT. Residues: CASRGANTGELFF.

The chain has TRBV7-7 and TRBJ2-5; the match to TRBD2 covers 13 bases. CDR1 is SSHAT and CDR2 is FNYEAQ in the germline V gene (reference sequence). The CDR3 has 16 amino acids. Trimming cost V 5 bases and J 0 bases; bases outside gene matches: 3. The CDR3 region is CASSPTSGGYQETQYF. For the CDR3, the DNA is TGTGCCAGCAGCCCGACTAGCGGGGGGTACCAAGAGACCCAGTACTTC.

By share of the sample, this clone is medium-sized. The gene calls are TRBV4-3 and TRBJ2-7; a weak D match, TRBD1 (6 bases). Germline CDR1 LGHNA, CDR2 YSLEER. V lost 3 bases to trimming and J lost 6 bases, with 18 bases between them. This CDR3 has 15 residues. In DNA form, the CDR3 reads TGCGCCAGCAGCCAGTGGACATCAAGCAGGGGCGAGCAGTACTTC. This sequence encodes CASSQWTSSRGEQYF.

This clone showed up just a few times. The V call is TRBV6-6, the J call TRBJ2-5, with TRBD2 identical over 11 bases. The CDR3 covers 15 residues. Trimming took 7 bases from V and 2 from J; bases not matched to a gene: 6. Germline V CDR1 and CDR2: MNHNY, SVGAGI (reference sequence). This CDR3 is CASNSGRVGQETQYF. As DNA, the CDR3 is TGTGCCAGCAATAGCGGGAGGGTGGGACAAGAGACCCAGTACTTC.

This clone was seen a handful of times. The chain carries TRBV4-3 and TRBJ1-3; D gene uncertain. Trimming left V 0 bases short and J 8 bases short, with 17 bases between. Per germline, CDR1 LGHNA and CDR2 YSLEER. This CDR3 has 16 residues. CDR3 coding DNA: TGCGCCAGCAGCCAAGACCTTCCTCGGGGTGTGGACACCATATATTTT. Translation gives CASSQDLPRGVDTIYF.

The chain has TRBV11-3 and TRBJ2-7; a weak D match, TRBD1 (5 bases). V was cut by 0 bases and J by 6 bases, with 12 bases left in between. This CDR3 has 14 amino acids. Germline CDR1 reads SGHNT; CDR2 reads YENEEA. The CDR3 protein is CASSLDPGRAEQYF. The CDR3 coding sequence is TGTGCCAGCAGCTTAGATCCGGGCAGGGCCGAGCAGTACTTC.

The chain carries TRBV4-3 and TRBJ1-2; 7 bases match TRBD1. The V gene end was trimmed by 1 base and the J gene end by 2 bases; junction bases not matched to a gene: 4. Germline lookup yields CDR1 LGHNA and CDR2 YSLEER. The CDR3 is made up of 15 amino acids. This CDR3 reads CASSQAGGPNYGYTF. As DNA, the CDR3 is TGCGCCAGCAGCCAAGCAGGGGGTCCCAACTATGGCTACACCTTC.

The V gene is TRBV25-1, the J gene TRBJ2-5; D may be TRBD2 (5 bases). Trimming removed 3 bases from V and 5 bases from J, with 13 bases in between. CDR1 and CDR2 (germline): MGHDK, SYGVNS. The CDR3 has 14 residues. CDR3 in amino acids: CASSEGASRETQYF. The CDR3 DNA follows: TGTGCCAGCAGTGAGGGAGCGTCCAGGGAGACCCAGTACTTC.

This chain uses TRBV9 with TRBJ1-2, with 8 bases fitting TRBD1. J gave up 8 bases and V 0 bases, and 9 bases lay outside the gene matches. Germline V CDR1 and CDR2: SGDLS, YYNGEE. The CDR3 is 15 residues long. This chain's CDR3 is CASSVAPAGGEGYTF. As DNA, the CDR3 is TGTGCCAGCAGCGTAGCCCCGGCAGGGGGCGAGGGCTACACCTTC. The complete variable domain, with remaining parts taken from reference TRBV9 and TRBJ1-2, reads DSGVTQTPKHLITATGQRVTLRCSPRSGDLSVYWYQQSLDQGLQFLIQYYNGEERAKGNILERFSAQQFPDLHSELNLSSLELGDSALYFCASSVAPAGGEGYTFGSGTRLTVV.

CDR3 in DNA: TGTGCCAGCAGCCAGGGGACCGCTGCGGATCAGCCCCAGCATTTT. Translation gives CASSQGTAADQPQHF. V is TRBV13 and J is TRBJ1-5, with a tentative D call TRBD1 (6 bases). Germline V gene sequence: CDR1 PRHDT, CDR2 FYEKMQ (reference sequence). V dropped 5 bases and J dropped 5 bases, with 16 bases sitting between them. This CDR3 comprises 15 residues.

In nucleotides, the CDR3 is TGTGCCAGCAGCTTGGGAGGCTCTGGAAACACCATATATTTT. This translates into CASSLGGSGNTIYF. V is TRBV5-6 and J is TRBJ1-3; D is undetermined. This CDR3 comprises 14 residues. The V gene's germline CDR1 is SGHDT and CDR2 YYEEEE. Trimming cost V 0 bases and J 0 bases, with 4 bases left between them.

This clone has only one observation. J is TRBJ2-7 and V is TRBV19, with D perhaps TRBD2 (6 bases). CDR3 length: 14 amino acids. V lost 6 bases, J lost 4 bases, and 16 bases lay in between. CDR1 LNHDA and CDR2 SQIVND come from the germline V gene (reference sequence). CDR3 sequence reads: CASRDGGTGYEQYF. DNA for the CDR3: TGTGCCAGTAGGGACGGGGGAACGGGATACGAGCAGTACTTC. The full variable domain, rest sourced from reference TRBV19 and TRBJ2-7, is DGGITQSPKYLFRKEGQNVTLSCEQNLNHDAMYWYRQDPGQGLRLIYYSQIVNDFQKGDIAEGYSVSREKKESFPLTVTSAQKNPTAFYLCASRDGGTGYEQYFGPGTRLTVT.

This clone was picked up a small number of times. CDR3 nucleotides: TGTGCCAGCAGCTTGGGCGCCACTGAAGCTTTCTTT. It is translated as CASSLGATEAFF. The chain recombines TRBV5-6 with TRBJ1-1, with unresolved D. Germline lookup yields CDR1 SGHDT and CDR2 YYEEEE. Deletions cut 0 bases from V and 4 bases from J, with 4 bases between. This CDR3 comprises 12 residues.

Remarks on this clone: Likely a read error: the CDR3 ends without its conserved phenylalanine or tryptophan. V usage is TRBV5-1 and J usage is TRBJ1-1, with TRBD1 identical over 7 bases. Germline V gene data show CDR1 as SGHRS and CDR2 as YFSETQ. The CDR3 is 14 residues long. Trimming removed 4 bases from V and 4 bases from J; junction bases left unmatched: 7. The CDR3: CASSVGQLPTEAFL. Written as DNA, the CDR3 is TGCGCCAGCAGCGTGGGACAGCTCCCCACTGAAGCTTTCCTT.

This chain connects TRBV7-9 to TRBJ1-1, with D possibly matching TRBD1 (6 bases). There are 14 residues in the CDR3. Trimming left V 4 bases short and J 4 bases short, with 13 bases between. From germline, CDR1 is SEHNR and CDR2 FQNEAQ (reference sequence). DNA of the CDR3: TGTGCCAGCAGCTGGGGGCTCCTCGGCACTGAAGCTTTCTTT. Amino acids: CASSWGLLGTEAFF.

This clone has more than one count but fewer than ten. The rearrangement links TRBV6-5 to TRBJ2-1; 7 bases agree with TRBD1. The CDR3 totals 14 residues. Germline CDR1 is MNHEY and CDR2 is SVGAGI. J was trimmed by 8 bases and V by 0 bases; bases with no gene match: 4. This chain's CDR3 is CASSYSRQGDEQFF. DNA of the CDR3: TGTGCCAGCAGTTACTCGCGACAGGGTGATGAGCAGTTCTTC.

This chain joins TRBV27 and TRBJ1-2; D unresolved. V was cut by 0 bases and J by 5 bases, with 10 bases left in between. The germline gives CDR1 MNHEY, CDR2 SMNVEV (reference sequence). The CDR3 contains 14 residues. CDR3 sequence (DNA): TGTGCCAGCAGTTTATCCCCGGACTTTTATGGCTACACCTTC. Its protein product is CASSLSPDFYGYTF.

This chain links TRBV9 with TRBJ2-1; TRBD2 agrees at 9 bases. Germline CDR1 and CDR2: SGDLS and YYNGEE. The CDR3 runs to 16 residues. Trimming took 3 bases from V and 5 from J; bases not matched to a gene: 9. Here the CDR3 reads CASSGRAGGEDNEQFF. The CDR3 DNA follows: TGTGCCAGCAGCGGAAGAGCGGGGGGCGAGGACAATGAGCAGTTCTTC.

A single count supports this clone. V usage is TRBV4-3 and J usage is TRBJ1-2, with D perhaps matching TRBD1 (5 bases). CDR3 length equals 16 residues. Trimming removed 0 bases from V and 2 bases from J, with 13 bases in between. Germline-derived CDR1 and CDR2 are LGHNA and YSLEER. The CDR3 region is CASSQDYIGGNYGYTF. CDR3 DNA: TGCGCCAGCAGCCAAGATTACATCGGGGGAAACTATGGCTACACCTTC.

The V gene is TRBV5-8, the J gene TRBJ2-7; the match to TRBD1 covers 10 bases. Germline V gene data show CDR1 as SGHTS and CDR2 as YDEGEE. With 2 bases clipped from V and 5 bases from J, the junction kept 10 bases outside the gene matches. The CDR3 contains 16 residues. Here the CDR3 DNA reads TGTGCCAGCAGCTTTCATCCGGGACAGGGGTACAACGAGCAGTACTTC. Protein: CASSFHPGQGYNEQYF.

This clone was observed a few times. J is TRBJ1-2 and V is TRBV7-6; D is uncertain. V was trimmed by 0 bases and J by 7 bases, leaving 9 bases between them. Germline CDR1 SGHVS, CDR2 FNYEAQ. The CDR3 sequence is 13 residues long. The CDR3 DNA sequence: TGTGCCAGCAGCTTAGCGGCAGGCTCTGGCTACACCTTC. Protein sequence: CASSLAAGSGYTF.

V usage is TRBV5-4 and J usage is TRBJ1-3, with TRBD1 identical over 8 bases. The CDR3 extends over 17 amino acids. V lost 4 bases to trimming and J lost 0 bases; unmatched junction nucleotides: 9. The germline V gene has CDR1 SGHNT and CDR2 YYREEE (reference sequence). Here the CDR3 DNA reads TGTGCCAGCAGCCTCCGAGGACAGGGCCCCTCTGGAAACACCATATATTTT. Residues: CASSLRGQGPSGNTIYF.